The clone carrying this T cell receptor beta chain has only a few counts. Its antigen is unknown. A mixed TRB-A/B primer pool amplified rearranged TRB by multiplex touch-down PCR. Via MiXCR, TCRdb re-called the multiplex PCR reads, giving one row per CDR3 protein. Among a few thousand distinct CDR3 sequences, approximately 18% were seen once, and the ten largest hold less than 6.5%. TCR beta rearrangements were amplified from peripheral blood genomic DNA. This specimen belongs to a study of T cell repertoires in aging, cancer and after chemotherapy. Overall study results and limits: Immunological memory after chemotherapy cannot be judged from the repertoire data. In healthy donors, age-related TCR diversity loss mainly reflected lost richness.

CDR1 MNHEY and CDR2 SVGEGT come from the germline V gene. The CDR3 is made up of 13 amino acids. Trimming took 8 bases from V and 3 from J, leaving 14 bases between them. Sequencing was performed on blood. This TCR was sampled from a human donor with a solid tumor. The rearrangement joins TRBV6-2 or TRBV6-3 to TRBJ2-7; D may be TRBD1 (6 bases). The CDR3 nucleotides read TGTGCCAGCCGGGTGAGGGGGATCTACGAGCAGTACTTC. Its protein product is CASRVRGIYEQYF.